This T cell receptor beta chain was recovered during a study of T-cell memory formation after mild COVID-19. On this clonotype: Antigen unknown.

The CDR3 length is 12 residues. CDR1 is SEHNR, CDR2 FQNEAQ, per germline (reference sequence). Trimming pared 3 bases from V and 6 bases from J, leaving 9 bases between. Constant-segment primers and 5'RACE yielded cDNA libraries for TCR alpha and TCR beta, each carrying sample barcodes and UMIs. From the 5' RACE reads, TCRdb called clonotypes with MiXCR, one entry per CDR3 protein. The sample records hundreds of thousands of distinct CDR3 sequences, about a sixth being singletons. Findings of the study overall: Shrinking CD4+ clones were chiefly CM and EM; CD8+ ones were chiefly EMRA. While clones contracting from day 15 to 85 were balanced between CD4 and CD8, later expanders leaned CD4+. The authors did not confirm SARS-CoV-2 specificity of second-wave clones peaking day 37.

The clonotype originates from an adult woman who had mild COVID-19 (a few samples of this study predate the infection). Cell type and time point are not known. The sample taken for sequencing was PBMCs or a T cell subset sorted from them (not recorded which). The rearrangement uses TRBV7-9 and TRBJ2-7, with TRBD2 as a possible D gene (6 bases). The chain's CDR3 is CASSFWEVEQYF. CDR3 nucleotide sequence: TGTGCCAGCAGCTTTTGGGAGGTCGAGCAGTACTTC.